This is a list of T cell receptor beta chains from one sample in a study of blood T cell repertoires in COVID-19. Only in-frame clones appear in the TCRdb table, and some are missing; sequencing was by immunoSEQ multiplex PCR. Of some 79,000 clones in the sample, roughly 91% were seen once. The specimen sequenced was peripheral blood. The receptors stem from a man between 65 and 80 years old with active or convalescent COVID-19. Each CDR3 is given with its conserved first and last residue. The D gene is left open where the match is weak. Clone size appears in some rows only: once, few, many, or a class for an expanded clone.

- | TRBJ1-1 | - | TRBV20-1 | CMGGRAAAFF | TGCATGGGGGGAAGAGCTGCCGCTTTCTTT
TRBD1 | TRBJ1-2 | once | TRBV5-1 | CASTKTLPAGGDYGYTF | TGCGCCAGCACCAAGACGTTGCCGGCAGGGGGCGACTATGGCTACACCTTC
- | TRBJ1-5 | - | TRBV19 | CASSEADNQPQHF | TGTGCCAGTAGTGAGGCGGATAATCAGCCCCAGCATTTT
TRBD2 | TRBJ2-1 | - | TRBV7-9 | CASSFVLAGVIDEQFF | TGTGCCAGCAGCTTCGTACTAGCGGGAGTAATCGATGAGCAGTTCTTC
TRBD1 | TRBJ1-2 | - | TRBV6-6 | CASNNRGNGYTF | TGTGCCAGCAATAACAGGGGGAATGGCTACACCTTC
- | TRBJ1-5 | - | TRBV19 | CASWSGGDQPQHF | TGTGCCAGTTGGTCGGGGGGCGATCAGCCCCAGCATTTT
- | TRBJ1-1 | - | TRBV5-1 | CASSLTNLNTEAFF | TGCGCCAGCAGCTTGACAAATCTGAACACTGAAGCTTTCTTT
TRBD2 | TRBJ2-3 | - | TRBV5-4 | CASSQSGRAGDTQYF | TGTGCCAGCAGTCAAAGCGGGAGGGCCGGAGATACGCAGTATTTT
TRBD1 | TRBJ1-2 | - | TRBV7-2 | CASSLETGFYGYTF | TGTGCCAGCAGCTTAGAGACAGGGTTTTATGGCTACACCTTC
- | TRBJ2-7 | - | TRBV4-1 | CASSQKAGPDEQYF | TGCGCCAGCAGCCAAAAAGCAGGTCCCGACGAGCAGTACTTC
- | TRBJ1-2 | - | TRBV19 | CASRTSDSYGYTF | TGTGCCAGTAGGACATCGGACAGCTATGGCTACACCTTC
TRBD1 | TRBJ2-7 | - | TRBV7-7 | CASSLGQGIPYEQYF | TGTGCTAGCAGCTTGGGACAGGGGATCCCCTACGAGCAGTACTTC
TRBD1 | TRBJ2-7 | few | TRBV7-2 | CASSLGRDREQYF | TGTGCCAGCAGCTTAGGGCGGGACAGGGAGCAGTACTTC
TRBD2 | TRBJ2-2 | - | TRBV7-9 | CASHSVTRGLAVNTGELFF | TGTGCCAGCCACTCGGTGACGCGGGGACTAGCGGTTAACACCGGGGAGCTGTTTTTT
- | TRBJ1-1 | - | TRBV10-3 | CAISGGGTEAFF | TGTGCCATCAGTGGGGGGGGAACTGAAGCTTTCTTT
TRBD2 | TRBJ2-2 | once | TRBV19 | CASSMGGLAGSTGELFF | TGTGCCAGTAGTATGGGAGGACTAGCGGGAAGCACCGGGGAGCTGTTTTTT
- | TRBJ2-2 | - | TRBV7-9 | CASSTTGLPNTGELFF | TGTGCCAGCAGCACAACCGGACTCCCAAACACCGGGGAGCTGTTTTTT
- | TRBJ2-7 | - | TRBV28 | CASSLAGSYEQYF | TGTGCCAGCAGTTTAGCGGGCTCCTACGAGCAGTACTTC
- | TRBJ2-7 | once | TRBV4-3 | CASSQVWGATLYEQYF | TGCGCCAGCAGCCAAGTATGGGGAGCGACCCTCTACGAGCAGTACTTC
- | TRBJ1-1 | few | TRBV10-3 | CAISVTQGHTEAFF | TGTGCCATCAGTGTAACGCAGGGGCACACTGAAGCTTTCTTT
TRBD1 | TRBJ1-1 | - | TRBV7-2 | CASSFMGQVQAFF | TGTGCCAGCAGCTTCATGGGACAGGTTCAAGCTTTCTTT
- | TRBJ1-6 | - | TRBV5-4 | CASSRRQANSPLHF | TGTGCCAGCAGCCGCCGACAGGCTAATTCACCCCTCCACTTT
- | TRBJ2-6 | - | TRBV6-5 | CASRASGANVLTF | TGTGCCAGCAGGGCCTCTGGGGCCAACGTCCTGACTTTC
- | TRBJ2-1 | - | TRBV18 | CASSPRPYNEQFF | TGTGCCAGCTCACCGAGGCCCTACAATGAGCAGTTCTTC
- | TRBJ2-1 | - | TRBV6-2/TRBV6-3 | CASSSGLWYEQFF | TGTGCCAGCAGTTCAGGGCTATGGTATGAGCAGTTCTTC
TRBD2 | TRBJ2-1 | once | TRBV19 | CASQQGLAEYNEQFF | TGTGCCAGCCAACAGGGACTAGCGGAGTACAATGAGCAGTTCTTC
TRBD2 | TRBJ2-3 | - | TRBV7-2 | CASAWDLAGGRRDTQYF | TGTGCCAGCGCCTGGGACCTAGCGGGAGGGCGTAGGGATACGCAGTATTTT
- | TRBJ1-2 | - | TRBV5-6 | CASSPKVVGGRLGYTF | TGTGCCAGCAGCCCAAAAGTTGTGGGGGGGCGATTAGGCTACACCTTC
TRBD2 | TRBJ2-3 | - | TRBV7-2 | CASSSPSGSTDTQYF | TGTGCCAGCAGCTCACCTAGCGGAAGCACAGATACGCAGTATTTT
- | TRBJ2-4 | - | TRBV29-1 | CSVSGQNSKNIQYF | TGCAGCGTTTCGGGTCAAAACTCCAAAAACATTCAGTACTTC
TRBD1 | TRBJ1-5 | - | TRBV28 | CASSPRRDSQPQHF | TGTGCCAGCAGTCCACGGCGGGACAGTCAGCCCCAGCATTTT
- | TRBJ2-1 | - | TRBV18 | CASRTVSSYNEQFF | TGTGCCAGTCGAACTGTGAGCTCCTACAATGAGCAGTTCTTC
- | TRBJ1-6 | - | TRBV6-5 | CASSPRRGPDSPLHF | TGTGCCAGCAGTCCCCGTAGAGGGCCCGATTCACCCCTCCACTTT
- | TRBJ2-7 | - | TRBV28 | CASSPTGTLGEQYF | TGTGCCAGCAGCCCGACAGGCACTTTGGGCGAGCAGTACTTC
- | TRBJ1-3 | - | TRBV6-1 | CASSAEPLPSGNTIYF | TGTGCCAGCAGTGCCGAGCCCTTACCCTCTGGAAACACCATATATTTT
TRBD2 | TRBJ2-1 | - | TRBV11-2 | CASSFGTSGVNEQFF | TGTGCCAGCAGCTTCGGAACTAGCGGAGTCAATGAGCAGTTCTTC
- | TRBJ1-1 | - | TRBV27 | CASSFEERAEAFF | TGTGCCAGCAGTTTCGAGGAGAGGGCTGAAGCTTTCTTT
- | TRBJ2-7 | - | TRBV7-9 | CASSLSGGLNEQYF | TGTGCCAGCAGCTTATCGGGGGGCCTAAACGAGCAGTACTTC
- | TRBJ1-6 | - | TRBV27 | CASSLTFSSNSPLHF | TGTGCCAGCAGTTTGACTTTTTCGTCCAACTCACCCCTCCACTTT
TRBD2 | TRBJ2-5 | few | TRBV2 | CASSELAGETQYF | TGTGCCAGCAGTGAGCTAGCGGGAGAGACCCAGTACTTC
- | TRBJ1-3 | - | TRBV30 | CAWSETGLLSSGNTIYF | TGTGCCTGGAGTGAAACAGGGTTACTGAGCTCTGGAAACACCATATATTTT
TRBD1 | TRBJ2-7 | - | TRBV20-1 | CSASRQGGYEQYF | TGCAGTGCTAGTCGACAGGGTGGGTACGAGCAGTACTTC
TRBD2 | TRBJ2-1 | - | TRBV18 | CASSLRTSGRSINNEQFF | TGTGCCAGCTCATTGAGGACTAGCGGGAGAAGTATCAACAATGAGCAGTTCTTC
TRBD1 | TRBJ1-3 | - | TRBV25-1 | CASMFTGGGNTIYF | TGTGCCAGCATGTTTACAGGGGGTGGAAACACCATATATTTT
TRBD1 | TRBJ2-7 | - | TRBV6-5 | CASRSGTGNREQYF | TGTGCCAGCAGATCCGGGACAGGGAATCGCGAGCAGTACTTC
TRBD1 | TRBJ2-1 | - | TRBV7-9 | CASSLSHRDRGRNEQFF | TGTGCCAGCAGCTTAAGTCACCGGGACAGGGGGCGCAATGAGCAGTTCTTC
- | TRBJ1-2 | - | TRBV28 | CASTTGGAGYTF | TGTGCCAGCACCACGGGGGGGGCTGGCTACACCTTC
TRBD1 | TRBJ1-5 | once | TRBV25-1 | CASTPEGGGQPQHF | TGTGCCAGCACCCCGGAAGGGGGCGGCCAGCCCCAGCATTTT
TRBD2 | TRBJ2-1 | - | TRBV6-5 | CASSYSPSGRGEQFF | TGTGCCAGCAGTTACTCTCCTAGCGGGAGGGGTGAGCAGTTCTTC
- | TRBJ2-3 | - | TRBV12-3/TRBV12-4 | CASTTSPSDTQYF | TGTGCCAGCACCACTAGCCCGAGCGATACGCAGTATTTT
- | TRBJ1-2 | - | TRBV30 | CAWSVPGGNYGYTF | TGTGCCTGGAGTGTACCTGGGGGCAACTATGGCTACACCTTC
TRBD1 | TRBJ1-1 | - | TRBV19 | CASSYRLGQLNTEAFF | TGTGCCAGTAGTTACCGTTTGGGACAGCTGAACACTGAAGCTTTCTTT
TRBD2 | TRBJ2-1 | once | TRBV5-4 | CASSFSGGGWSNEQFF | TGTGCCAGCAGCTTCTCGGGGGGAGGGTGGAGCAATGAGCAGTTCTTC
TRBD2 | TRBJ2-3 | - | TRBV7-2 | CASSPGTSGRWDTQYF | TGTGCCAGCAGCCCCGGGACTAGCGGGAGGTGGGATACGCAGTATTTT